The next 29 T cell receptor beta chains were all read from a single sample in a study of cytotoxic CD8 clonotypes in ibrutinib-treated CLL. Profiling relied on immunoSEQ multiplex PCR, and the TCRdb table lists in-frame clones only, not all of them. The sample has approximately 280,000 clones; 65% to 85% are singletons. This material consisted of PBMCs, taken at disease progression, from a patient treated with ibrutinib. The receptors here all came from a human donor with chronic lymphocytic leukemia.

This chain connects TRBV19 to TRBJ1-1; D not resolved. There are 13 residues in the CDR3. In germline, CDR1 is LNHDA, CDR2 SQIVND (reference sequence). The V end lost 4 bases, the J end lost 6 bases, and 12 bases lay between the germline ends. CDR3 bases: TGTGCCAGTAGTACAATCCCCGGCGCTGAAGCTTTCTTT. Translating it yields CASSTIPGAEAFF.

This clone has just one count. This chain uses TRBV28 with TRBJ2-7, with 9 bases aligning to TRBD1. Trimming cost V 5 bases and J 3 bases; bases outside gene matches: 8. The CDR3 consists of 15 residues. Germline V gives CDR1 MDHEN, CDR2 SYDVKM. CDR3 nucleotides: TGTGCCAGCAGTCGACCTCGGACAGGGGACTACGAGCAGTACTTC. Translated: CASSRPRTGDYEQYF.

The chain has TRBV4-1 and TRBJ2-7; TRBD1 is a possible D gene (6 bases). The CDR3 runs 15 residues. Germline V gene data show CDR1 as MGHRA and CDR2 as YSYEKL. Trimming stripped 1 base from V and 3 bases from J, with 13 bases between. CDR3 sequence reads: CASSQAWPGVYEQYF. The CDR3 DNA is TGCGCCAGCAGCCAAGCTTGGCCAGGGGTCTACGAGCAGTACTTC.

The chain recombines TRBV19 with TRBJ1-3; unclear D gene. The CDR3 has 14 amino acids. Between the trimmed V and J ends, which lost 6 bases and 2 bases, there was a span of 11 bases. Per germline, CDR1 LNHDA and CDR2 SQIVND (reference sequence). The CDR3 loop is CASSLGSPGNTIYF. The CDR3 DNA reads TGTGCCAGTAGCCTCGGATCTCCTGGAAACACCATATATTTT.

J is TRBJ1-1 and V is TRBV29-1; TRBD1 is a possible D gene (6 bases). Germline V gene sequence: CDR1 SQVTM, CDR2 ANQGSEA. Trimming took 1 base from V and 8 from J, leaving 11 bases between them. The CDR3 runs to 12 residues. Here the CDR3 DNA reads TGCAGCGTTGAAGTGGGGAGGGGGGAAGCTTTCTTT. It codes for CSVEVGRGEAFF.

V gene TRBV5-4 combines with J gene TRBJ1-1; D remains ambiguous. Trimming took 2 bases from V and 2 from J, leaving 7 bases between them. Germline assignment: CDR1 SGHNT and CDR2 YYREEE (reference sequence). CDR3 length equals 13 residues. In nucleotides, the CDR3 is TGTGCCAGCAGCTTATTACGTAACACTGAAGCTTTCTTT. This encodes CASSLLRNTEAFF.

V is TRBV18 and J is TRBJ1-5; the D is unclear. The CDR3 is made up of 16 amino acids. CDR1 and CDR2 (germline): KGHSH, LQKENI. The germline V and J ends were trimmed by 3 bases and 6 bases, with 18 bases remaining between them. The DNA for the CDR3 is TGTGCCAGCTCACCTAGCCCGGTGAGTTCTATTCAGCCCCAGCATTTT. This translates into CASSPSPVSSIQPQHF.

The chain uses TRBV9 and TRBJ2-7; 8 bases are a match to TRBD2. In germline, CDR1 is SGDLS, CDR2 YYNGEE. The CDR3 sequence is 15 residues long. V trimming: 2 bases; J trimming: 3 bases; junction bases outside the gene matches: 7. The CDR3, as DNA: TGTGCCAGCAGCGTTGGGACTAGTCCAAACTACGAGCAGTACTTC. Protein product: CASSVGTSPNYEQYF.

V is TRBV5-4 and J is TRBJ1-2; maybe TRBD1 (5 bases). The V end lost 4 bases, the J end lost 5 bases, and 18 bases lay between the germline ends. There are 15 residues in the CDR3. CDR1 SGHNT and CDR2 YYREEE come from the germline V gene (reference sequence). The CDR3 sequence: CASSTPGLWGYGYTF. The CDR3 bases are TGTGCCAGCAGCACCCCGGGACTTTGGGGTTATGGCTACACCTTC.

This clone was seen a handful of times. This chain connects TRBV19 to TRBJ1-2; perhaps TRBD1 as D (6 bases). Per the germline V gene, CDR1 is LNHDA and CDR2 is SQIVND (reference sequence). Trimming pared 3 bases from V and 5 bases from J, leaving 16 bases between. The CDR3 extends over 15 amino acids. CDR3 nucleotide sequence: TGTGCCAGTAGTATCGGCCACGGGGGCGGGTATGGCTACACCTTC. Translating it yields CASSIGHGGGYGYTF.

The CDR3 sequence: CASSETGLHTDTQYF. CDR3 in DNA: TGTGCCAGCAGTGAAACGGGACTACACACAGATACGCAGTATTTT. The rearrangement joins TRBV25-1 to TRBJ2-3; 7 bases match TRBD2. Trimming at V came to 2 bases and at J to 2 bases, leaving 4 bases not matched to a gene. CDR1 is MGHDK and CDR2 is SYGVNS in the germline V gene. The CDR3 contains 15 residues.

The chain recombines TRBV2 with TRBJ2-7; 7 bases fit TRBD1. V was clipped by 6 bases and J by 2 bases; unmatched bases: 10. Germline CDR1 and CDR2: SNHLY and FYNNEI. The CDR3 loop spans 15 amino acids. The CDR3 region is CASSDPSGTAYEQYF. For the CDR3, the DNA is TGTGCCAGCAGCGATCCATCCGGGACAGCCTACGAGCAGTACTTC.

This clone has a single count. The V gene is TRBV7-9, the J gene TRBJ2-7, with TRBD2 matching over 12 bases. Trimming cost V 1 base and J 2 bases; bases outside gene matches: 6. The CDR3 covers 17 residues. Per the germline V gene, CDR1 is SEHNR and CDR2 is FQNEAQ (reference sequence). CDR3 region: CASSLVLAGGRTYEQYF. In nucleotides, the CDR3 is TGTGCCAGCAGCTTAGTACTAGCGGGAGGCCGAACCTACGAGCAGTACTTC.

The chain recombines TRBV15 with TRBJ1-6; no firm D call. V was pared by 1 base and J by 10 bases, with 14 bases between. The CDR3 is 15 amino acids. Germline-derived CDR1 and CDR2 are LNHNV and YYDKDF (reference sequence). Written as DNA, the CDR3 is TGTGCCACCAGCAGAGGCCAAATGTGGGTCTCACCCCTCCACTTT. Protein product: CATSRGQMWVSPLHF.

The chain combines TRBV9 with TRBJ1-4, with 10 bases identical to TRBD1. Losses at the gene ends were 4 bases for V and 4 bases for J; bases not matched to a gene: 4. There are 15 residues in the CDR3. CDR1 SGDLS and CDR2 YYNGEE come from the germline V gene. The DNA for the CDR3 is TGTGCCAGCAGCTTCGGGACAGGGGTTAATGAAAAACTGTTTTTT. Encoded protein: CASSFGTGVNEKLFF.

The V and J genes are TRBV28 and TRBJ2-1, with TRBD2 identical over 7 bases. Trimming took 6 bases from V and 5 from J; bases not matched to a gene: 13. This CDR3 is 16 amino acids long. Germline values: CDR1 MDHEN, CDR2 SYDVKM. The chain's CDR3 is CASSHMGLRGHNEQFF. The CDR3 DNA is TGTGCCAGCAGCCATATGGGACTACGAGGCCACAATGAGCAGTTCTTC.

This chain links TRBV11-2 with TRBJ2-3, with D perhaps matching TRBD1 (6 bases). The V gene's germline CDR1 is SGHAT and CDR2 FQNNGV. This CDR3 has 14 amino acids. V gave up 6 bases and J gave up 2 bases, with 12 bases separating them. The CDR3 bases are TGTGCCAGCAGTCCGAGGACAGCCACAGATACGCAGTATTTT. Its translation: CASSPRTATDTQYF.

This clone occurred a few times. The V and J genes are TRBV5-1 and TRBJ1-2; D call uncertain. The CDR3 contains 15 residues. V dropped 2 bases and J dropped 0 bases, with 11 bases sitting between them. Germline CDR1 is SGHRS and CDR2 is YFSETQ. The DNA for the CDR3 is TGCGCCAGCAGCTTCGGCCCTCACACTAACTATGGCTACACCTTC. This gives the protein CASSFGPHTNYGYTF.

The chain recombines TRBV18 with TRBJ2-7; D is unclear. This CDR3 has 15 amino acids. CDR1 and CDR2 from the germline V gene are KGHSH and LQKENI. The germline V and J ends were trimmed by 0 bases and 3 bases, with 12 bases remaining between them. CDR3 protein: CASSPPNEPGYEQYF. As DNA, the CDR3 is TGTGCCAGCTCACCACCGAATGAACCAGGCTACGAGCAGTACTTC.

This chain joins TRBV28 and TRBJ2-7; D is possibly TRBD2 (6 bases). The CDR3 extends over 17 amino acids. CDR1 and CDR2 from the germline V gene are MDHEN and SYDVKM. Trimming shortened V by 2 bases and J by 7 bases, and 24 bases separated the two germline ends. DNA of the CDR3: TGTGCCAGCAGTTTACAAGCCGCCGGGACTGGTTTTGGAGAGCAGTACTTC. It is translated as CASSLQAAGTGFGEQYF.

This chain uses TRBV29-1 with TRBJ1-4; no clear D. CDR1 is SQVTM and CDR2 is ANQGSEA in the germline V gene. V was trimmed by 4 bases and J by 4 bases, leaving 13 bases between them. CDR3 size: 14 residues. In nucleotides, the CDR3 is TGCAGCGTTGTCCAGCGGACGGTTAATGAAAAACTGTTTTTT. Its translation: CSVVQRTVNEKLFF.

CDR3 sequence reads: CASRSTPGGAGEQYF. The CDR3 DNA sequence: TGTGCCAGCAGATCTACCCCGGGCGGAGCGGGCGAGCAGTACTTC. V gene TRBV28 combines with J gene TRBJ2-7; weak D call: TRBD2 (6 bases). Germline CDR1 MDHEN, CDR2 SYDVKM. The CDR3 is 15 amino acids. V dropped 6 bases and J dropped 6 bases, with 21 bases sitting between them.

The chain combines TRBV28 with TRBJ1-1, with D possibly being TRBD1 (6 bases). The CDR3 loop spans 13 amino acids. Germline CDR1 and CDR2: MDHEN and SYDVKM. Trimming took off 6 bases at V and 5 bases at J, with 13 bases between the two ends. CDR3: CASREGGGTEAFF. The CDR3 DNA sequence: TGTGCCAGCAGAGAGGGGGGCGGGACTGAAGCTTTCTTT.

Concerning this clone itself: Other DNA variants within this sample encode the same CDR3. J is TRBJ2-3 and V is TRBV7-2, with D maybe TRBD2 (6 bases). From germline, CDR1 is SGHTA and CDR2 FQGNSA. V lost 6 bases and J 2 bases, leaving 15 bases between the germline ends. CDR3 size: 15 residues. CDR3 residues: CASSLGLGDTDTQYF. The CDR3 nucleotides read TGTGCCAGCAGTTTGGGACTGGGAGACACAGATACGCAGTATTTT.

The chain is built from TRBV18 and TRBJ2-7; the match to TRBD1 covers 10 bases. V shed 2 bases and J 6 bases; nucleotides not matched to a gene: 4. The CDR3 consists of 14 residues. Germline V gene data show CDR1 as KGHSH and CDR2 as LQKENI. The CDR3 DNA reads as TGTGCCAGCTCACCAGGGGACAGGGGACCCGAGCAGTACTTC. This gives the protein CASSPGDRGPEQYF.

The rearrangement uses TRBV5-4 and TRBJ1-1, with D possibly matching TRBD1 (6 bases). The CDR3 has 13 amino acids. The germline gives CDR1 SGHNT, CDR2 YYREEE (reference sequence). Deletions cut 7 bases from V and 1 base from J, with 11 bases between. DNA of the CDR3: TGTGCCAGCTCACCCAGGGGGAACACTGAAGCTTTCTTT. Translating gives CASSPRGNTEAFF.

For this clone: The same CDR3 can be traced to other DNA sequences in this sample. V gene TRBV5-1 combines with J gene TRBJ1-2; D possibly corresponds to TRBD1 (5 bases). V lost 4 bases, J lost 5 bases, and 12 bases lay in between. In germline, CDR1 is SGHRS, CDR2 YFSETQ. This CDR3 is 13 amino acids long. CDR3 bases: TGCGCCAGCAGCCGGGACCCGAATTATGGCTACACCTTC. As protein: CASSRDPNYGYTF.

The gene calls are TRBV6-5 and TRBJ1-1; D unresolved. The V gene lost 7 bases and the J gene lost 4 bases, with 13 bases spanning the gap. The CDR3 is made up of 13 amino acids. In germline, CDR1 is MNHEY, CDR2 SVGAGI. The CDR3 protein is CASTPPVGTEAFF. In nucleotides, the CDR3 is TGTGCCAGCACTCCTCCGGTGGGCACTGAAGCTTTCTTT.

With respect to this clone: Sequence at one end of the junction differs from germline and may be a read error. The CDR3 DNA reads as TGTGCCAGCAGCAACCGGGACAGGCTACGCTTT. Its protein product is CASSNRDRLRF. The chain carries TRBV7-9 and TRBJ1-6, with TRBD1 identical over 8 bases. CDR1 is SEHNR, CDR2 FQNEAQ, per germline (reference sequence). CDR3 size: 11 residues.